The 19 T cell receptor beta chains in this list originate from one sample, sequenced in a study of T cell responses to AZD1222 COVID-19 vaccine. TCRdb keeps only in-frame clones here, not all; method: immunoSEQ multiplex PCR. The profile shows roughly 80,000 clones, 88% of them singletons. Specimen: peripheral blood, collected on day 0 of MenACWY control vaccination. The source is an adult in good health.

The rearrangement uses TRBV4-1 and TRBJ1-2; 8 bases are shared with TRBD1. Germline CDR1 reads MGHRA; CDR2 reads YSYEKL. Trimming took 4 bases from V and 7 from J; bases not matched to a gene: 11. The CDR3 extends over 15 amino acids. The CDR3 DNA reads TGCGCCAGCAGCCGCGATACCGGGACAGGTAGTGGCTACACCTTC. It translates to CASSRDTGTGSGYTF.

The CDR3 DNA reads TGTGCCAGCAGCTTGTTCGGGGCCGGGAACACTGAAGCTTTCTTT. This translates into CASSLFGAGNTEAFF. The chain has TRBV7-3 and TRBJ1-1; D might be TRBD1 (5 bases). Germline V lookup: CDR1 SGHTA, CDR2 FQGTGA. V lost 3 bases to trimming and J lost 1 base, with 12 bases between them. The CDR3 length is 15 residues.

This chain uses TRBV3-1 (or the pseudogene TRBV3-2) with TRBJ2-7, with D perhaps matching TRBD1 (6 bases). Germline assignment: CDR1 LGHDT and CDR2 YNNKEL (reference sequence). V was clipped by 1 base and J by 3 bases, with 10 bases between them. The CDR3 runs to 14 residues. This chain's CDR3 is CASSQAGQSYEQYF. The CDR3 DNA reads as TGTGCCAGCAGCCAAGCCGGACAGAGCTACGAGCAGTACTTC.

This chain uses TRBV6-5 with TRBJ1-4, with a weak D call TRBD1 (5 bases). CDR1 and CDR2 from the germline V gene are MNHEY and SVGAGI. The V end lost 6 bases, the J end lost 5 bases, and 13 bases lay between the germline ends. This CDR3 is 14 amino acids long. The CDR3 protein is CASSRGGSNEKLFF. CDR3 DNA sequence: TGTGCCAGCAGCCGGGGGGGGTCGAATGAAAAACTGTTTTTT.

The chain has TRBV19 and TRBJ1-3, with D unclear. The CDR3 totals 14 residues. Germline loops: CDR1 LNHDA, CDR2 SQIVND (reference sequence). V shed 4 bases and J shed 5 bases, with 12 bases lying between them. CDR3 bases: TGTGCCAGTAGTACCCCGGGAAGAAGAAACACCATATATTTT. Residues: CASSTPGRRNTIYF.

V usage is TRBV6-2 or TRBV6-3 and J usage is TRBJ1-5; weak D call: TRBD1 (5 bases). Germline lookup yields CDR1 MNHEY and CDR2 SVGEGT. V gave up 2 bases and J gave up 7 bases, with 15 bases separating them. The CDR3 is 15 residues long. Here the CDR3 DNA reads TGTGCCAGCAGTTACCGGGACGGACGAGCACAGCCCCAGCATTTT. Translating gives CASSYRDGRAQPQHF.

The rearrangement joins TRBV28 to TRBJ2-7; D is unclear. The CDR3 spans 12 residues. V lost 5 bases, J lost 3 bases, and 8 bases lay in between. CDR1 MDHEN and CDR2 SYDVKM come from the germline V gene. CDR3 loop: CASSADYYEQYF. The DNA of the CDR3 is TGTGCCAGCAGTGCGGATTACTACGAGCAGTACTTC.

The chain combines TRBV18 with TRBJ1-3; D is perhaps TRBD1 (5 bases). The CDR3 totals 15 residues. CDR1 is KGHSH, CDR2 LQKENI, per germline. V was pared by 3 bases and J by 0 bases, with 9 bases between. CDR3 loop: CASSPLGDSGNTIYF. Written as DNA, the CDR3 is TGTGCCAGCTCACCCCTAGGGGACTCTGGAAACACCATATATTTT.

J is TRBJ2-2 and V is TRBV5-1; D may be TRBD2 (7 bases). The CDR3 runs to 15 residues. CDR1 is SGHRS, CDR2 YFSETQ, per germline. The V gene lost 4 bases and the J gene lost 5 bases, with 15 bases spanning the gap. CDR3 in DNA: TGCGCCAGCAGCCCCCGGGGGGCCGAGACCGGGGAGCTGTTTTTT. This gives the protein CASSPRGAETGELFF.

The chain links TRBV2 to TRBJ1-1; D might be TRBD1 (5 bases). The CDR3 has 14 amino acids. Trimming removed 2 bases at V and 10 bases at J, with 17 bases between. In germline, CDR1 is SNHLY, CDR2 FYNNEI. CDR3 bases: TGTGCCAGCAGTGAAACCCCGGGGGTTGGTGGAGCTTTCTTT. Translating it yields CASSETPGVGGAFF.

The V and J genes are TRBV30 and TRBJ2-5, with a weak D call TRBD2 (5 bases). The germline V and J ends were trimmed by 0 bases and 5 bases, with 16 bases remaining between them. CDR3 length: 15 amino acids. Per germline, CDR1 GTSNPN and CDR2 SVGIG (reference sequence). The CDR3 protein is CAWSVLGLPTETQYF. The CDR3 coding sequence is TGTGCCTGGAGTGTCTTAGGACTGCCCACGGAGACCCAGTACTTC.

This chain links TRBV5-1 with TRBJ2-5; D gene uncertain. V was trimmed by 4 bases and J by 1 base, leaving 8 bases between them. CDR1 is SGHRS and CDR2 is YFSETQ in the germline V gene. CDR3 size: 13 residues. This CDR3 is CASSDDTQETQYF. The CDR3 region has the DNA TGCGCCAGCAGCGACGACACCCAAGAGACCCAGTACTTC.

This chain uses TRBV12-3 or TRBV12-4 with TRBJ1-5; D not certain. V shed 2 bases and J shed 1 base, with 3 bases lying between them. The CDR3 has 13 amino acids. CDR3 in amino acids: CASSLWSNQPQHF. The CDR3 DNA follows: TGTGCCAGCAGTTTATGGAGCAATCAGCCCCAGCATTTT.

V gene TRBV28 combines with J gene TRBJ1-1; D gene unclear. Per the germline V gene, CDR1 is MDHEN and CDR2 is SYDVKM. Trimming left V 4 bases short and J 6 bases short, with 18 bases between. The CDR3 extends over 15 amino acids. The CDR3 nucleotides are TGTGCCAGCAGTTCAGGTTGGCGGACTCCCGCTGAAGCTTTCTTT. It is translated as CASSSGWRTPAEAFF.

CDR3 nucleotides: TGTGCCTGGAGTGTAGGGACAACCCGAGGGGAGACCCAGTACTTC. Encoded protein: CAWSVGTTRGETQYF. The rearrangement uses TRBV30 and TRBJ2-5; possible D gene TRBD1, 6 bases. CDR3 size: 15 residues. From germline, CDR1 is GTSNPN and CDR2 SVGIG (reference sequence). The V end was cut by 0 bases, the J end by 5 bases, with 16 bases between.

J is TRBJ2-7 and V is TRBV11-2; no definite D call. Trimming pared 1 base from V and 7 bases from J, leaving 11 bases between. The CDR3 has 13 residues. Germline V lookup: CDR1 SGHAT, CDR2 FQNNGV. In DNA, the CDR3 is TGTGCCAGCAGCTTAGTACGTTACGTTGAGCAGTACTTC. It codes for CASSLVRYVEQYF.

This clone occurred a few times. This chain connects TRBV5-5 to TRBJ2-5; either TRBD1 or TRBD2 may supply D (5 bases each). The CDR3 sequence is 13 residues long. CDR1 and CDR2 from the germline V gene are SGHKS and YYEKEE (reference sequence). V was pared by 2 bases and J by 4 bases, with 9 bases between. The CDR3 loop reads CASSLSGRETQYF. The CDR3 DNA reads as TGTGCCAGCAGCTTATCGGGGCGAGAGACCCAGTACTTC.

This chain connects TRBV5-6 to TRBJ2-5, with 15 bases identical to TRBD2. The CDR3 runs 16 residues. The ends lost 4 bases at V and 3 bases at J; junction bases unmatched: 4. Per the germline V gene, CDR1 is SGHDT and CDR2 is YYEEEE. DNA of the CDR3: TGTGCCAGCAGCCTGAGGACTAGCGGGGGGGAAGAGACCCAGTACTTC. Encoded protein: CASSLRTSGGEETQYF.

The chain joins TRBV19 to TRBJ1-2; D perhaps matches TRBD1 (5 bases). Trimming shortened V by 10 bases and J by 1 base, and 10 bases separated the two germline ends. This CDR3 has 12 amino acids. Germline values: CDR1 LNHDA, CDR2 SQIVND (reference sequence). The CDR3 coding sequence is TGTGCCATACAGGACCTTAACTATGGCTACACCTTC. It yields the protein CAIQDLNYGYTF.